A selection of T cell receptor beta chains follows, all from one sample in a study of T cell responses to AZD1222 COVID-19 vaccine. Method: immunoSEQ multiplex PCR; TCRdb's copy keeps in-frame clones and lacks some. The sample lists 130,000 to 150,000 clones, about 87% occurring once. The sequenced sample was peripheral blood, obtained on day 0 of AZD1222 vaccination. The receptors stem from an adult in good health. The CDR3 runs from the conserved cysteine through the conserved F or W. Fields, in order: J gene, V gene, clone size, D gene, CDR3 DNA, CDR3 protein. D genes are given only for firm matches. For some rows the clone size is stated as once, few or many, or as a class when expanded; others skip it.

j_gene: TRBJ1-1
v_gene: TRBV7-2
abundance: .
d_gene: .
CDR3nt: TGTGCCAGCAGCTGGCGGACAGACGAAGCTTTCTTT
CDR3aa: CASSWRTDEAFF

j_gene: TRBJ1-5
v_gene: TRBV28
abundance: .
d_gene: .
CDR3nt: TGTGCCAGCAGTCAACCGGACGGAGGCAATCAGCCCCAGCATTTT
CDR3aa: CASSQPDGGNQPQHF

j_gene: TRBJ2-1
v_gene: TRBV6-4
abundance: .
d_gene: .
CDR3nt: TGTGCCAGCACCAGATCCGCAGGGCCGGACCACAATGAGCAGTTCTTC
CDR3aa: CASTRSAGPDHNEQFF

j_gene: TRBJ1-1
v_gene: TRBV28
abundance: .
d_gene: TRBD1
CDR3nt: TGTGCCAGCAGGGCAACAGGGGGTGCCACTGAAGCTTTCTTT
CDR3aa: CASRATGGATEAFF

j_gene: TRBJ1-5
v_gene: TRBV27
abundance: .
d_gene: .
CDR3nt: TGTGCCAGCCGTGGGGGCGGCAATCAGCCCCAGCATTTT
CDR3aa: CASRGGGNQPQHF

j_gene: TRBJ2-7
v_gene: TRBV4-2
abundance: .
d_gene: .
CDR3nt: TGTGCCAGCAGCCAAGTCGGCGGGATACTTTCCTACGAGCAGTACTTC
CDR3aa: CASSQVGGILSYEQYF

j_gene: TRBJ1-1
v_gene: TRBV7-8
abundance: .
d_gene: .
CDR3nt: TGTGCCAGCAGTTATACAGGGCCAATGAACACTGAAGCTTTCTTT
CDR3aa: CASSYTGPMNTEAFF

j_gene: TRBJ2-7
v_gene: TRBV5-1
abundance: once
d_gene: TRBD2
CDR3nt: TGCGCCAGCACCGACGGGAGGGGTTTCCCATACGAGCAGTACTTC
CDR3aa: CASTDGRGFPYEQYF

j_gene: TRBJ2-5
v_gene: TRBV3-1/TRBV3-2
abundance: .
d_gene: TRBD1
CDR3nt: TGTGCCAGCAGCCCACGGGTTAGGGACAGGGGCCTTATGCAGCAAGAGACCCAGTACTTC
CDR3aa: CASSPRVRDRGLMQQETQYF

j_gene: TRBJ2-1
v_gene: TRBV20-1
abundance: .
d_gene: TRBD2
CDR3nt: TGCAGTGCTAGTGCTCGCGGGAGGGCCGGTGAGCAGTTCTTC
CDR3aa: CSASARGRAGEQFF

j_gene: TRBJ2-7
v_gene: TRBV5-1
abundance: .
d_gene: .
CDR3nt: TGCGCCAGCAGCCTCTCGCTTTCCTACGAGCAGTACTTC
CDR3aa: CASSLSLSYEQYF

j_gene: TRBJ2-1
v_gene: TRBV4-3
abundance: .
d_gene: TRBD2
CDR3nt: TGCGCCAGCAGCCAAGAACCACTAGCGGGAGGAGAGCAGTTCTTC
CDR3aa: CASSQEPLAGGEQFF

j_gene: TRBJ2-3
v_gene: TRBV28
abundance: .
d_gene: .
CDR3nt: TGTGCCAGCAGTTTACGGGACGGGAACACAGATACGCAGTATTTT
CDR3aa: CASSLRDGNTDTQYF

j_gene: TRBJ1-2
v_gene: TRBV7-9
abundance: .
d_gene: .
CDR3nt: TGTGCCAGCAGCTTAGGGGTCGCATACTATGGCTACACCTTC
CDR3aa: CASSLGVAYYGYTF

j_gene: TRBJ1-1
v_gene: TRBV20-1
abundance: .
d_gene: .
CDR3nt: TGCAGTGCTAGTAAGTCGCCAGGGCAGAACACTGAAGCTTTCTTT
CDR3aa: CSASKSPGQNTEAFF

j_gene: TRBJ1-2
v_gene: TRBV19
abundance: .
d_gene: .
CDR3nt: TGTGCCAGTTCTACCCAGGTCCCCTATGGCTACACCTTC
CDR3aa: CASSTQVPYGYTF

j_gene: TRBJ1-2
v_gene: TRBV4-3
abundance: .
d_gene: .
CDR3nt: TGCGCCAGCAGCCAAGATAGGGGACTGTGGGGCTACACCTTC
CDR3aa: CASSQDRGLWGYTF

j_gene: TRBJ2-1
v_gene: TRBV24-1
abundance: .
d_gene: .
CDR3nt: TGTGCCACCAGTAGCTACAATGAGCAGTTCTTC
CDR3aa: CATSSYNEQFF

j_gene: TRBJ2-1
v_gene: TRBV19
abundance: .
d_gene: .
CDR3nt: TGTGCCAGTAGTATAGTGAGGACGGAGCAGTTCTTC
CDR3aa: CASSIVRTEQFF

j_gene: TRBJ1-2
v_gene: TRBV10-3
abundance: once
d_gene: .
CDR3nt: TGTGCCATCAGTTCCGCGGTTAGTAGCTATGGCTACACCTTC
CDR3aa: CAISSAVSSYGYTF

j_gene: TRBJ2-5
v_gene: TRBV30
abundance: .
d_gene: TRBD1
CDR3nt: TGTGCCTGGAGTGCCCGGACAGGGTGGGAGACCCAGTACTTC
CDR3aa: CAWSARTGWETQYF

j_gene: TRBJ1-4
v_gene: TRBV30
abundance: .
d_gene: .
CDR3nt: TGTGCCTGGAGTGTACAGGGCGGCCCCAATGAAAAACTGTTTTTT
CDR3aa: CAWSVQGGPNEKLFF

j_gene: TRBJ2-7
v_gene: TRBV19
abundance: .
d_gene: .
CDR3nt: TGTGCCAGTAGTATCGGAGGGACGTTCTCCTACGAGCAGTACTTC
CDR3aa: CASSIGGTFSYEQYF

j_gene: TRBJ2-7
v_gene: TRBV7-9
abundance: .
d_gene: .
CDR3nt: TGTGCCAGCAGCTTAGTAGGGCAAACCTACGAGCAGTACTTC
CDR3aa: CASSLVGQTYEQYF

j_gene: TRBJ2-6
v_gene: TRBV6-6
abundance: .
d_gene: .
CDR3nt: TGTGCCAGCACCTACACTTCTGGGGCCAACGTCCTGACTTTC
CDR3aa: CASTYTSGANVLTF

j_gene: TRBJ2-5
v_gene: TRBV12-3/TRBV12-4
abundance: .
d_gene: .
CDR3nt: TGTGCCAGCAGTTTTTTAATCCAAGAGACCCAGTACTTC
CDR3aa: CASSFLIQETQYF

j_gene: TRBJ1-5
v_gene: TRBV5-6
abundance: .
d_gene: TRBD1
CDR3nt: TGTGCCAGCAGCTTGGGACAGGGGGCGAATCAGCCCCAGCATTTT
CDR3aa: CASSLGQGANQPQHF

j_gene: TRBJ2-6
v_gene: TRBV28
abundance: .
d_gene: .
CDR3nt: TGTGCCAGCAGTCCAGAATTTGGTGGGGCCAACGTCCTGACTTTC
CDR3aa: CASSPEFGGANVLTF

j_gene: TRBJ2-1
v_gene: TRBV6-2/TRBV6-3
abundance: .
d_gene: .
CDR3nt: TGTGCCAGCAGTTACCCGCAGGCCTCCTACAATGAGCAGTTCTTC
CDR3aa: CASSYPQASYNEQFF

j_gene: TRBJ2-7
v_gene: TRBV6-2/TRBV6-3
abundance: .
d_gene: TRBD2
CDR3nt: TGTGCCAGCAGTTATGGTTTCCCGGGACTATCCTTATACGAGCAGTACTTC
CDR3aa: CASSYGFPGLSLYEQYF

j_gene: TRBJ1-5
v_gene: TRBV6-1
abundance: .
d_gene: TRBD1
CDR3nt: TGTGCCAGCAGTGAATACTTCAGGGGGAATCAGCCCCAGCATTTT
CDR3aa: CASSEYFRGNQPQHF

j_gene: TRBJ2-3
v_gene: TRBV19
abundance: .
d_gene: TRBD1
CDR3nt: TGTGCCAGTAGTGTCCGACAGGGCGAGACAGATACGCAGTATTTT
CDR3aa: CASSVRQGETDTQYF

j_gene: TRBJ2-7
v_gene: TRBV28
abundance: .
d_gene: .
CDR3nt: TGTGCCAGCAGTTTTGTCCATAACGACAGGAACTCCTACGAGCAGTACTTC
CDR3aa: CASSFVHNDRNSYEQYF

j_gene: TRBJ2-7
v_gene: TRBV5-1
abundance: .
d_gene: .
CDR3nt: TGCGCCAGCAGCTTGGCCCAGGGTATGGGGGCCTACGAGCAGTACTTC
CDR3aa: CASSLAQGMGAYEQYF

j_gene: TRBJ1-2
v_gene: TRBV5-4
abundance: once
d_gene: .
CDR3nt: TGTGCCAGCAGCTCGGCGCGGGGCTACACCTTC
CDR3aa: CASSSARGYTF

j_gene: TRBJ2-3
v_gene: TRBV19
abundance: .
d_gene: TRBD1
CDR3nt: TGTGCCAGTAGTATGGGACAGGGGACTCCTAGCACAGATACGCAGTATTTT
CDR3aa: CASSMGQGTPSTDTQYF

j_gene: TRBJ2-7
v_gene: TRBV15
abundance: once
d_gene: .
CDR3nt: TGTGCCACCAGCAGGGAGTGGTGGGCTTTGTACGAGCAGTACTTC
CDR3aa: CATSREWWALYEQYF

j_gene: TRBJ1-5
v_gene: TRBV6-2/TRBV6-3
abundance: once
d_gene: TRBD1
CDR3nt: TGTGCCAGCAGCCGGGACAGGGGGCCATCGGTTCAGCCCCAGCATTTT
CDR3aa: CASSRDRGPSVQPQHF

j_gene: TRBJ1-6
v_gene: TRBV7-2
abundance: .
d_gene: TRBD1
CDR3nt: TGTGCCAGCAGCTTAGGGACAGGGGGTTCACCCCTCCACTTT
CDR3aa: CASSLGTGGSPLHF

j_gene: TRBJ1-4
v_gene: TRBV5-5
abundance: .
d_gene: .
CDR3nt: TGTGCCAGCAGTAGAATTTTTATGGCGTTTTTT
CDR3aa: CASSRIFMAFF

j_gene: TRBJ1-1
v_gene: TRBV18
abundance: .
d_gene: .
CDR3nt: TGTGCCAGCTCACCACTGCTGGGGGAGCCGAACACTGAAGCTTTCTTT
CDR3aa: CASSPLLGEPNTEAFF

j_gene: TRBJ1-5
v_gene: TRBV30
abundance: .
d_gene: TRBD1
CDR3nt: TGTGCCTGGAGGCGGGCAGGGGGCCTAGGAAATCAGCCCCAGCATTTT
CDR3aa: CAWRRAGGLGNQPQHF

j_gene: TRBJ2-5
v_gene: TRBV9
abundance: .
d_gene: TRBD2
CDR3nt: TGTGCCAGCAGCGTGGGACTAGCGGGAGGGAGTGGGACCCAGTACTTC
CDR3aa: CASSVGLAGGSGTQYF